This T cell receptor beta chain derives from a study of cytotoxic CD8 clonotypes in ibrutinib-treated CLL. Looking at the study overall: Sample averages reached hundreds of thousands of productive templates and almost 95,000 productive rearrangements.

Findings and limits, study-wide: On treatment, the uncommon public clonotypes contracted or remained stable.

As for this clone: No antigen is known for it.

The V gene's germline CDR1 is LNHNV and CDR2 YYDKDF (reference sequence). With V trimmed by 4 bases and J by 6 bases, 7 bases remained unmatched. The CDR3 consists of 15 residues. The protocol was immunoSEQ multiplex PCR, while the TCRdb copy is restricted to in-frame clones and leaves out a portion. In the table there are nearly 300,000 clones, around 76% of which are singletons. The chain joins TRBV15 to TRBJ1-5; 9 bases agree with TRBD1. The sequencing used PBMCs, collected at disease progression, from a patient treated with ibrutinib. This clonotype was sampled from a human donor with chronic lymphocytic leukemia. The CDR3 coding sequence is TGTGCCACCAGCAAAGTCGGGACAGGGTTTCAGCCCCAGCATTTT. It yields the protein CATSKVGTGFQPQHF.